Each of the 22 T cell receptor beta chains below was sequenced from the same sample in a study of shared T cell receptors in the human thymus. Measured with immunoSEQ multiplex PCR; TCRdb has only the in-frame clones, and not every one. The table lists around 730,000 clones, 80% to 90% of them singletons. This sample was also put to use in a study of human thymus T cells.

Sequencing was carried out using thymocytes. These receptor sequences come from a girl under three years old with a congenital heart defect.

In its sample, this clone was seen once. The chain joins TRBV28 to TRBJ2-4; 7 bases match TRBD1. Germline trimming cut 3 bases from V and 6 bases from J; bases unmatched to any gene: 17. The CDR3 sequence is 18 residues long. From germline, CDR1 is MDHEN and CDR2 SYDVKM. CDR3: CASSLVGLKRQGPNIQYF. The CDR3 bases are TGTGCCAGCAGTTTGGTTGGGTTGAAGAGACAGGGACCAAACATTCAGTACTTC.

CDR3 sequence reads: CASSQGRQGDEQYF. Written as DNA, the CDR3 is TGCGCCAGCAGCCAAGGGCGGCAGGGGGACGAGCAGTACTTC. The chain couples TRBV4-3 to TRBJ2-7; 7 bases agree with TRBD1. V shed 1 base and J 5 bases; nucleotides not matched to a gene: 5. CDR1 is LGHNA and CDR2 is YSLEER in the germline V gene. The CDR3 is 14 amino acids.

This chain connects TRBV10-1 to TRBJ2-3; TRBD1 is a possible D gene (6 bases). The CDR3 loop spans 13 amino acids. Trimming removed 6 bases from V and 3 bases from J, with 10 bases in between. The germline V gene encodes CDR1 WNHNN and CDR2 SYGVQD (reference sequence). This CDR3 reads CASREQGTDTQYF. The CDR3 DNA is TGCGCCAGCAGGGAGCAGGGGACAGATACGCAGTATTTT.

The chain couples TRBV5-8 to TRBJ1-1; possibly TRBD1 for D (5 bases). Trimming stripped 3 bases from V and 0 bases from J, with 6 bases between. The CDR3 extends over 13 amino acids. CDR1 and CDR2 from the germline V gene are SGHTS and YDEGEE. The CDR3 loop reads CASSSTVNTEAFF. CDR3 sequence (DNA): TGTGCCAGCAGCTCGACAGTGAACACTGAAGCTTTCTTT.

The chain's CDR3 is CASTIDRYEGTEAFF. The DNA for the CDR3 is TGTGCCAGCACCATTGACAGGTACGAAGGTACTGAAGCTTTCTTT. V gene TRBV5-6 combines with J gene TRBJ1-1; D is perhaps TRBD1 (6 bases). This CDR3 has 15 amino acids. Trimming removed 6 bases at V and 5 bases at J, with 20 bases between. Germline-derived CDR1 and CDR2 are SGHDT and YYEEEE.

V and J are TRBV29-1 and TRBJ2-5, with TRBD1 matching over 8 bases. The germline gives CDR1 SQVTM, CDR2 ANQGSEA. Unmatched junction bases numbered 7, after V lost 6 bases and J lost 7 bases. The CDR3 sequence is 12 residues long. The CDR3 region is CSVTGAAATQYF. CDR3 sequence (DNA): TGCAGCGTGACAGGGGCGGCGGCGACCCAGTACTTC.

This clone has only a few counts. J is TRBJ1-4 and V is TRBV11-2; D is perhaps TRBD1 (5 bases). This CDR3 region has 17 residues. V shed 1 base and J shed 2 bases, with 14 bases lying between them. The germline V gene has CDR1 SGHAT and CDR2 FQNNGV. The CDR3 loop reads CASSLGGRVFTNEKLFF. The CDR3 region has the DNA TGTGCCAGCAGCTTAGGGGGCAGGGTTTTCACTAATGAAAAACTGTTTTTT.

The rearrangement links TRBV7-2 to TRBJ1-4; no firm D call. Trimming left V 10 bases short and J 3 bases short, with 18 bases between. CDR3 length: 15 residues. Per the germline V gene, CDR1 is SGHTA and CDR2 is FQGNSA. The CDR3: CATSRHSLPNEKLFF. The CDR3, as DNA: TGTGCCACATCCAGGCATTCCCTCCCTAATGAAAAACTGTTTTTT.

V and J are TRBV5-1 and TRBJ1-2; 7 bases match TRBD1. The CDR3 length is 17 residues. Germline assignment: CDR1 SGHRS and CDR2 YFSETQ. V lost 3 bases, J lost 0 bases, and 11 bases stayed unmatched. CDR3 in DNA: TGCGCCAGCAGCTCTACGGGCCAAGGGACAGCTAACTATGGCTACACCTTC. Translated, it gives CASSSTGQGTANYGYTF.

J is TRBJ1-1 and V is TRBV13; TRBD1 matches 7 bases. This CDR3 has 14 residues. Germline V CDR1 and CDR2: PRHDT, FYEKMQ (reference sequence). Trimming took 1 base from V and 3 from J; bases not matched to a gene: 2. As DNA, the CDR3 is TGTGCCAGCAGCTTAGAAGGGGGCGACACTGAAGCTTTCTTT. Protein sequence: CASSLEGGDTEAFF.

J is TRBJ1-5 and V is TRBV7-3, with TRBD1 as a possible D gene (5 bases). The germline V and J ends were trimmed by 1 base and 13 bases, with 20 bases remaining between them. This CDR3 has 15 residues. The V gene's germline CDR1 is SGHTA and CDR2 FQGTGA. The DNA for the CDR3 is TGTGCCAGCAGCTTAAATGGGCTGGGACGGGAGGAGCAGCATTTT. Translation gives CASSLNGLGREEQHF.

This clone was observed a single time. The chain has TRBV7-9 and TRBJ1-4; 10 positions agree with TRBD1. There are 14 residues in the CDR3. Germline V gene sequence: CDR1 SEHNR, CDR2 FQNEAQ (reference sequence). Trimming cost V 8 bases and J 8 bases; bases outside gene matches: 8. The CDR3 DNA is TGTGCCAGCGGATTGGACAGGGGGGCCGAAAAACTGTTTTTT. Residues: CASGLDRGAEKLFF.

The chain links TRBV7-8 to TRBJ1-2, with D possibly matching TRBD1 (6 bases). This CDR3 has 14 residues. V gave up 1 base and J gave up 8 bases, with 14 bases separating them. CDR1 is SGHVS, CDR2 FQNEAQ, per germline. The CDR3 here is CASSLGSQGYGYTF. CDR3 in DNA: TGTGCCAGCAGCTTAGGGTCCCAGGGGTACGGCTACACCTTC.

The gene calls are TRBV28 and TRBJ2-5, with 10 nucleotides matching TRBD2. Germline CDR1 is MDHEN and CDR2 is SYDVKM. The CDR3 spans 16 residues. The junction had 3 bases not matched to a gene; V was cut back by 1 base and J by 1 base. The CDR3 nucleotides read TGTGCCAGCAGTTTATTTATAGCGGGGGGCCAAGAGACCCAGTACTTC. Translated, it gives CASSLFIAGGQETQYF.

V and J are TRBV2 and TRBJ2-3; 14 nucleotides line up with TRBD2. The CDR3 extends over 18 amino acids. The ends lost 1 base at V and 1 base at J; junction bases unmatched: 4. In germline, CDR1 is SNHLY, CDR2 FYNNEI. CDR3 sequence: CASSEGLAGGPCTDTQYF. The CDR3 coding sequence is TGTGCCAGCAGTGAAGGACTAGCGGGGGGGCCTTGCACAGATACGCAGTATTTT.

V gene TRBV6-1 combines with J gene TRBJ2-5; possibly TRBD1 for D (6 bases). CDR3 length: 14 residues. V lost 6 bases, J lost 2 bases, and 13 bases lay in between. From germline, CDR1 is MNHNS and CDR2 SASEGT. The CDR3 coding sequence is TGTGCCAGCAGGCTGGACAGACTACAAGAGACCCAGTACTTC. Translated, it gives CASRLDRLQETQYF.

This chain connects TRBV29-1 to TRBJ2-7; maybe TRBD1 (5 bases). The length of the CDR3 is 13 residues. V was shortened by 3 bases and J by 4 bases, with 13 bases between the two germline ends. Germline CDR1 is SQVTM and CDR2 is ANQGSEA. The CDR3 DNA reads TGCAGCGTTGAGGACGGACACAAATACGAGCAGTACTTC. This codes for CSVEDGHKYEQYF.

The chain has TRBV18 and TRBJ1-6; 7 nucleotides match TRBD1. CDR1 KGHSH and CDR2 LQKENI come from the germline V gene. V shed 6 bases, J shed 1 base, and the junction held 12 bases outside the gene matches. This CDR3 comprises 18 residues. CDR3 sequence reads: CASSRQGKGRSYNSPLHF. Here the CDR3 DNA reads TGTGCCAGCTCCCGACAGGGAAAAGGGAGGTCCTATAATTCACCCCTCCACTTT.

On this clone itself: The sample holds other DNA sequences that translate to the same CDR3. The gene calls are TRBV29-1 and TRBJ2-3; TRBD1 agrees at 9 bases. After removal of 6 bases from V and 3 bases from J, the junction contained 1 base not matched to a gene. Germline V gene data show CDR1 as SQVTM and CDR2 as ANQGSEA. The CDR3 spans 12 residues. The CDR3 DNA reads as TGCAGCGTCGACAGGGGGACAGATACGCAGTATTTT. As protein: CSVDRGTDTQYF.

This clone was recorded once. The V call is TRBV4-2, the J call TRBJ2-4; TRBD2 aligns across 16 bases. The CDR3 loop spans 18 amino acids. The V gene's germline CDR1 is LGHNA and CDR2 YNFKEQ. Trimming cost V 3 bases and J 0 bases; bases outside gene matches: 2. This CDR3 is CASSQGLAGGLAKNIQYF. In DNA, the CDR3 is TGTGCCAGCAGCCAGGGACTAGCGGGGGGGTTAGCCAAAAACATTCAGTACTTC.

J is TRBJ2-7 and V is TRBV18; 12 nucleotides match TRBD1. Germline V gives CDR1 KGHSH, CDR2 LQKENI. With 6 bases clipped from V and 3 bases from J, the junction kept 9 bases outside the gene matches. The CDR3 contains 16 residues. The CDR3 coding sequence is TGTGCCAGCTCCCCCGCCGGGACAGGGGGCCGCTACGAGCAGTACTTC. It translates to CASSPAGTGGRYEQYF.

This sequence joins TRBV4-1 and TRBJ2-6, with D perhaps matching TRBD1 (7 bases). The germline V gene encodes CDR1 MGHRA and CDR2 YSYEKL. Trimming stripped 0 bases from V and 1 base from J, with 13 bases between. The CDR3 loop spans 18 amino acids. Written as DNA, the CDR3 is TGCGCCAGCAGCCAAGAGCTGACAGGGAGGTCTGGGGCCAACGTCCTGACTTTC. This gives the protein CASSQELTGRSGANVLTF.